Listed here are 27 T cell receptor beta chains from one sample, sequenced in a study of cytomegalovirus exposure and HLA in healthy donors. PCR employed 60 Vbeta and 13 Jbeta primers. The assay was immunoSEQ multiplex PCR, and TCRdb's table has in-frame clones only and misses some. The sample has 150,000 to 200,000 clones, over 70% seen once; the top ten hold 1.3%. The sequencing input was PBMCs. These receptors came from a man over 45 in good health and CMV-seropositive.

The gene calls are TRBV4-1 and TRBJ2-3; 7 bases map to TRBD2. CDR3 length equals 16 residues. Per germline, CDR1 MGHRA and CDR2 YSYEKL. Trimming at V came to 4 bases and at J to 2 bases, leaving 9 bases not matched to a gene. CDR3 in DNA: TGCGCCAGCAGCCTCCTTGGGCGGGGGATCACAGATACGCAGTATTTT. The encoded protein is CASSLLGRGITDTQYF.

J is TRBJ1-4 and V is TRBV18; D not resolved. Looked up from germline, CDR1 is KGHSH and CDR2 is LQKENI. The V end was cut by 0 bases, the J end by 4 bases, with 6 bases between. The CDR3 runs 14 residues. In DNA form, the CDR3 reads TGTGCCAGCTCACCACCCGGGGATAATGAAAAACTGTTTTTT. It encodes CASSPPGDNEKLFF.

The rearrangement joins TRBV29-1 to TRBJ1-4; the match to TRBD1 covers 7 bases. This CDR3 has 15 amino acids. The V and J ends lost 6 bases and 7 bases, in that order; junction bases with no gene match: 14. CDR1 is SQVTM and CDR2 is ANQGSEA in the germline V gene. The CDR3 nucleotides read TGCAGCGTCGGGGGTGACGGGACAGTGGGTGAAAAACTGTTTTTT. Its protein product is CSVGGDGTVGEKLFF.

This clone appeared a few times. The chain joins TRBV5-1 to TRBJ2-3, with D perhaps TRBD2 (5 bases). With 0 bases removed from V and 1 base from J, the gap between germline ends came to 9 bases. Germline CDR1 is SGHRS and CDR2 is YFSETQ. CDR3 length equals 15 residues. CDR3: CASSLALAGTDTQYF. Written as DNA, the CDR3 is TGCGCCAGCAGCTTGGCGCTAGCCGGCACAGATACGCAGTATTTT.

The chain employs TRBV7-3 and TRBJ2-1; D remains unclear. V was shortened by 5 bases and J by 0 bases, with 11 bases between the two germline ends. The CDR3 extends over 15 amino acids. Germline V gene sequence: CDR1 SGHTA, CDR2 FQGTGA. The CDR3 loop is CASSPLGSSYNEQFF. CDR3 sequence (DNA): TGTGCCAGCAGCCCCCTGGGCTCCTCCTACAATGAGCAGTTCTTC.

The chain recombines TRBV4-2 with TRBJ1-1; D possibly corresponds to TRBD1 (5 bases). The V and J ends lost 0 bases and 4 bases respectively, with 9 bases between them. This CDR3 is built from 14 residues. Germline loops: CDR1 LGHNA, CDR2 YNFKEQ. CDR3 bases: TGTGCCAGCAGCCAAGAGGAGGGACGCACTGAAGCTTTCTTT. Encoded protein: CASSQEEGRTEAFF.

The chain links TRBV29-1 to TRBJ2-7, with 9 positions matching TRBD2. Germline trimming cut 8 bases from V and 6 bases from J; bases unmatched to any gene: 11. In germline, CDR1 is SQVTM, CDR2 ANQGSEA. The CDR3 has 13 amino acids. The CDR3 reads CSFRQREDGEQYF. DNA for the CDR3: TGCAGCTTCCGTCAGCGGGAGGACGGCGAGCAGTACTTC.

The rearrangement uses TRBV18 and TRBJ1-5; 8 nucleotides line up with TRBD1. This CDR3 comprises 15 residues. V lost 5 bases and J lost 7; bases outside the gene matches: 10. Germline V gives CDR1 KGHSH, CDR2 LQKENI. The CDR3 protein is CASSDGQGGGQPQHF. CDR3 in DNA: TGTGCCAGCTCAGACGGACAGGGCGGTGGACAGCCCCAGCATTTT.

The chain combines TRBV5-4 with TRBJ2-7; 8 nucleotides align to TRBD2. The CDR3 has 15 residues. V lost 2 bases to trimming and J lost 2 bases; unmatched junction nucleotides: 6. CDR1 SGHNT and CDR2 YYREEE come from the germline V gene (reference sequence). The CDR3 loop reads CASSFSGSPTYEQYF. In DNA form, the CDR3 reads TGTGCCAGCAGCTTCAGCGGGAGCCCTACCTACGAGCAGTACTTC.

The chain has TRBV5-6 and TRBJ1-6, with a tentative D call TRBD1 (5 bases). The CDR3 totals 11 residues. Germline V gene sequence: CDR1 SGHDT, CDR2 YYEEEE. V shed 10 bases and J shed 4 bases, with 6 bases lying between them. In DNA form, the CDR3 reads TGTGCCGGGGGGTATAATTCACCCCTCCACTTT. Its protein is CAGGYNSPLHF.

The V call is TRBV4-1, the J call TRBJ1-5; no definite D call. V dropped 3 bases and J dropped 0 bases, with 9 bases sitting between them. There are 15 residues in the CDR3. Germline V gene lookup returns CDR1 MGHRA and CDR2 YSYEKL. CDR3 coding DNA: TGCGCCAGCAGCCATTATGAGGGTAGCAATCAGCCCCAGCATTTT. Its protein is CASSHYEGSNQPQHF.

For this clone: This specimen includes other DNA sequences encoding the same CDR3. This rearrangement joins TRBV2 to TRBJ2-5; no firm D call. CDR3 length: 12 residues. V was cut by 6 bases and J by 4 bases, with 9 bases left in between. In germline, CDR1 is SNHLY, CDR2 FYNNEI. CDR3 loop: CASRSSGETQYF. In DNA form, the CDR3 reads TGTGCCAGCAGATCCAGTGGAGAGACCCAGTACTTC.

This chain uses TRBV5-6 with TRBJ1-3; D is possibly TRBD1 (5 bases). Germline CDR1 reads SGHDT; CDR2 reads YYEEEE. V lost 0 bases and J lost 3, with 10 bases in between. The CDR3 consists of 15 residues. The CDR3 coding sequence is TGTGCCAGCAGCTTGGTGGCAGGGAATGGAAACACCATATATTTT. Translated: CASSLVAGNGNTIYF. Looking up the rest from reference TRBV5-6 and TRBJ1-3 gives the full variable domain: DAGVTQSPTHLIKTRGQQVTLRCSPKSGHDTVSWYQQALGQGPQFIFQYYEEEERQRGNFPDRFSGHQFPNYSSELNVNALLLGDSALYLCASSLVAGNGNTIYFGEGSWLTVV.

This chain uses TRBV7-2 with TRBJ1-4; 8 bases fit TRBD1. Unmatched junction bases numbered 3, after V lost 8 bases and J lost 7 bases. Germline CDR1 SGHTA, CDR2 FQGNSA. The CDR3 length is 12 residues. The DNA for the CDR3 is TGTGCCAGCCAGGGGGCTGGTGAAAAACTGTTTTTT. Amino acid sequence: CASQGAGEKLFF.

The chain carries TRBV6-6 and TRBJ2-3, with TRBD2 matching 8 bases. The CDR3 is 15 residues long. J gave up 3 bases and V 4 bases, and 6 bases lay outside the gene matches. Germline V lookup: CDR1 MNHNY, CDR2 SVGAGI (reference sequence). CDR3 protein: CASSWRGAWTDTQYF. The CDR3, as DNA: TGTGCCAGCAGTTGGCGGGGGGCATGGACAGATACGCAGTATTTT.

This clone was seen more than once but under ten times. V and J are TRBV28 and TRBJ1-3; 8 bases fit TRBD1. Germline V gene data show CDR1 as MDHEN and CDR2 as SYDVKM. The CDR3 has 12 amino acids. Unmatched junction bases numbered 2, after V lost 6 bases and J lost 7 bases. CDR3: CASRGQVNTIYF. CDR3 DNA sequence: TGTGCCAGCAGGGGACAGGTTAACACCATATATTTT.

The rearrangement uses TRBV28 and TRBJ2-1, with D maybe TRBD2 (6 bases). CDR3 length: 14 amino acids. CDR1 and CDR2 (germline): MDHEN, SYDVKM. V was trimmed by 3 bases and J by 3 bases, leaving 9 bases between them. The CDR3 reads CASSFSGLYNEQFF. In DNA, the CDR3 is TGTGCCAGCAGTTTCTCGGGACTCTACAATGAGCAGTTCTTC.

The genes are TRBV6-1 and TRBJ1-4; TRBD1 agrees at 8 bases. After removal of 7 bases from V and 8 bases from J, the junction contained 12 bases not matched to a gene. The germline CDR1 and CDR2 sequences are MNHNS and SASEGT. The length of the CDR3 is 15 residues. As DNA, the CDR3 is TGTGCCAGCACCAACGCAGGGGGCGCGTGGGAAAAACTGTTTTTT. Protein: CASTNAGGAWEKLFF.

The chain employs TRBV7-8 and TRBJ1-2, with D maybe TRBD1 (5 bases). The germline V gene has CDR1 SGHVS and CDR2 FQNEAQ. The ends were cut back, 4 bases at V and 0 bases at J, with 30 bases in the middle. The CDR3 consists of 21 residues. The CDR3 protein is CASSSQWRGLEPWISNYGYTF. Written as DNA, the CDR3 is TGTGCCAGCAGCTCCCAATGGAGGGGATTGGAACCTTGGATCTCTAACTATGGCTACACCTTC.

On this clone: This sample includes further DNA sequences coding for the same CDR3. The rearrangement links TRBV5-1 to TRBJ2-1; D gene ambiguous. This CDR3 is 13 amino acids long. V lost 0 bases, J lost 4 bases, and 5 bases lay in between. Germline CDR1 reads SGHRS; CDR2 reads YFSETQ. CDR3 DNA sequence: TGCGCCAGCAGCTTGGGAGGTTACAATGAGCAGTTCTTC. It translates to CASSLGGYNEQFF.

The chain employs TRBV7-6 and TRBJ1-1; 7 nucleotides line up with TRBD1. This CDR3 is 14 amino acids long. Germline V gene data show CDR1 as SGHVS and CDR2 as FNYEAQ. V shed 2 bases, J shed 4 bases, and the junction held 4 bases outside the gene matches. CDR3 nucleotide sequence: TGTGCCAGCAGCTTAAGGGGGCTCGGCACTGAAGCTTTCTTT. This encodes CASSLRGLGTEAFF.

This clone occurred a few times. This chain uses TRBV27 with TRBJ2-1; TRBD2 aligns across 11 bases. Germline-derived CDR1 and CDR2 are MNHEY and SMNVEV (reference sequence). Trimming at V came to 6 bases and at J to 14 bases, leaving 18 bases not matched to a gene. The CDR3 contains 16 residues. The CDR3 spells CASRPPGASGRFEKFF. The CDR3 region has the DNA TGTGCCAGCAGACCCCCCGGGGCTAGCGGGAGGTTCGAGAAGTTCTTC.

The rearrangement joins TRBV5-4 to TRBJ1-4, with 8 bases lining up with TRBD1. Germline values: CDR1 SGHNT, CDR2 YYREEE (reference sequence). V gave up 7 bases and J gave up 5 bases; unmatched junction bases: 4. The CDR3 sequence is 13 residues long. This CDR3 reads CASVDRENEKLFF. The CDR3 region has the DNA TGTGCCAGCGTGGACAGGGAAAATGAAAAACTGTTTTTT.

CDR3 in amino acids: CASSERRGLSNQPQHF. The CDR3 nucleotides read TGTGCCAGCAGTGAAAGAAGAGGGCTTAGCAATCAGCCCCAGCATTTT. This rearrangement joins TRBV6-1 to TRBJ1-5; D remains ambiguous. Trimming cost V 2 bases and J 0 bases, with 11 bases left between them. Germline-derived CDR1 and CDR2 are MNHNS and SASEGT. The CDR3 has 16 amino acids.

A remark on this clone: A junction end diverges from the germline sequence, so it may reflect a read error. This chain uses TRBV27 with TRBJ1-4, with TRBD1 matching 8 bases. The CDR3 length is 14 residues. Germline V lookup: CDR1 MNHEY, CDR2 SMNVEV (reference sequence). The CDR3 DNA sequence: TGTGCCAGCAGTAAGACCCCACAGGGGGAGAGGATTTATTTT. Its translation: CASSKTPQGERIYF. Full variable domain (missing parts from reference TRBV27 and TRBJ1-4): EAQVTQNPRYLITVTGKKLTVTCSQNMNHEYMSWYRQDPGLGLRQIYYSMNVEVTDKGDVPEGYKVSRKEKRNFPLILESPSPNQTSLYFCASSKTPQGERIYFGSGTQLSVL.

CDR3 bases: TGTGCCAGCAGCCTAAGAAGGTCAGGAGAGCAGTACTTC. Translation gives CASSLRRSGEQYF. This sequence joins TRBV5-8 and TRBJ2-7, with D uncertain. Germline V gene sequence: CDR1 SGHTS, CDR2 YDEGEE. The length of the CDR3 is 13 residues. V lost 4 bases and J 7 bases, leaving 15 bases between the germline ends.

This clone came up a few times. The chain uses TRBV4-2 and TRBJ1-2; TRBD1 agrees at 8 bases. Germline V lookup: CDR1 LGHNA, CDR2 YNFKEQ. The V gene end was trimmed by 0 bases and the J gene end by 4 bases; junction bases not matched to a gene: 4. The CDR3 is 15 residues long. This CDR3 reads CASSQELGQAYGYTF. The CDR3 coding sequence is TGTGCCAGCAGCCAAGAATTGGGACAGGCCTATGGCTACACCTTC.